The 32 T cell receptor beta chains below all came from one sample that was sequenced in a study of radiotherapy plus CTLA-4 blockade in lung cancer. This table comes from immunoSEQ multiplex PCR, and its TCRdb copy is limited to in-frame clones, with some not included. The sample carries tens of thousands of clones, approximately 86% recorded once. Sequences were derived from peripheral blood, sampled from a patient treated with radiotherapy plus ipilimumab. The receptor source for this set is a human donor with non-small cell lung cancer whose response to radiotherapy plus ipilimumab could not be evaluated.

This clone has more than one count but fewer than ten. The chain has TRBV5-3 and TRBJ2-7; D is possibly TRBD1 (6 bases). TRBV5-3 is labeled an ORF, and its function is uncertain. The CDR3 consists of 13 residues. The germline V and J ends were trimmed by 5 bases and 3 bases, with 12 bases remaining between them. The CDR3 coding sequence is TGTGCCAGAAGGACAGGCGGTTTCTACGAGCAGTACTTC. Translated, it gives CARRTGGFYEQYF.

The V and J genes are TRBV4-1 and TRBJ1-5; 9 positions match TRBD1. J lost 7 bases, V lost 4 bases, and 8 bases had no gene match. Germline CDR1 MGHRA, CDR2 YSYEKL. The CDR3 is 15 amino acids. The CDR3 reads CASSPSDRGNQPQHF. The CDR3 DNA reads as TGCGCCAGCAGCCCCAGCGACAGGGGGAACCAGCCCCAGCATTTT.

The chain joins TRBV28 to TRBJ2-7; 15 bases line up with TRBD2. The CDR3 is 16 amino acids. Germline CDR1 and CDR2: MDHEN and SYDVKM. The ends lost 6 bases at V and 4 bases at J; junction bases unmatched: 7. The CDR3 sequence: CASSITGTSGRYEQYF. The CDR3 nucleotides read TGTGCCAGCAGCATCACCGGGACTAGCGGGAGGTACGAGCAGTACTTC.

The chain links TRBV28 to TRBJ2-1; 12 nucleotides line up with TRBD2. V dropped 4 bases and J dropped 5; count of bases not matched to a gene: 21. The CDR3 extends over 21 amino acids. Germline V lookup: CDR1 MDHEN, CDR2 SYDVKM. CDR3 in amino acids: CASSSLGLAGSGVGRHNEQFF. The CDR3 DNA reads TGTGCCAGCAGTTCCCTCGGACTAGCGGGGAGTGGAGTGGGAAGGCACAATGAGCAGTTCTTC.

The chain is built from TRBV10-3 and TRBJ2-7; perhaps TRBD1 as D (5 bases). CDR3 size: 15 residues. CDR1 ENHRY and CDR2 SYGVKD come from the germline V gene. V shed 0 bases and J shed 7 bases, with 16 bases lying between them. The chain's CDR3 is CAISESSGNLREQYF. The CDR3 DNA reads as TGTGCCATCAGTGAGTCGTCAGGGAACCTTCGGGAGCAGTACTTC.

The chain employs TRBV28 and TRBJ2-1; 7 bases agree with TRBD1. This CDR3 spans 14 amino acids. Germline lookup yields CDR1 MDHEN and CDR2 SYDVKM. V lost 3 bases and J lost 7; bases outside the gene matches: 6. The DNA of the CDR3 is TGTGCCAGCAGTTTCCTGGGGACAGTTAATGAGCAGTTCTTC. Protein: CASSFLGTVNEQFF.

The gene calls are TRBV28 and TRBJ1-2; TRBD1 might be the D (5 bases). The V end lost 10 bases, the J end lost 6 bases, and 12 bases lay between the germline ends. CDR3 length equals 11 residues. Germline V gene data show CDR1 as MDHEN and CDR2 as SYDVKM. The CDR3 protein is CATGGDHGYTF. DNA of the CDR3: TGTGCCACCGGCGGGGACCATGGCTACACCTTC.

The chain joins TRBV2 to TRBJ1-1, with D tentatively TRBD1 (6 bases). This CDR3 contains 14 residues. Between the trimmed V and J ends, which lost 4 bases and 6 bases, there was a span of 15 bases. Germline V gene sequence: CDR1 SNHLY, CDR2 FYNNEI. The CDR3 region has the DNA TGTGCCAGCAGTGGTGGGGGGGCTCTCGCTGAAGCTTTCTTT. Encoded protein: CASSGGGALAEAFF.

The chain links TRBV7-9 to TRBJ2-3; 11 bases line up with TRBD1. The CDR3 consists of 15 residues. Germline V lookup: CDR1 SEHNR, CDR2 FQNEAQ (reference sequence). With V trimmed by 3 bases and J by 5 bases, 4 bases remained unmatched. The CDR3, as DNA: TGTGCCAGCAGCTTTTGGGACAGGGGGAGAGATACGCAGTATTTT. Protein product: CASSFWDRGRDTQYF.

This rearrangement joins TRBV7-2 to TRBJ2-5; TRBD2 aligns across 9 bases. Per germline, CDR1 SGHTA and CDR2 FQGNSA. Germline trimming cut 2 bases from V and 5 bases from J; bases unmatched to any gene: 9. The CDR3 runs 16 residues. The CDR3 nucleotides are TGTGCCAGCAGCTTAACCTCGGCGGGGGGGCGGGAGACCCAGTACTTC. It specifies CASSLTSAGGRETQYF.

This sequence joins TRBV5-3 and TRBJ1-5; D may be TRBD1 (5 bases). TRBV5-3 carries the ORF label, with uncertain function. Trimming removed 3 bases from V and 0 bases from J, with 16 bases in between. This CDR3 is built from 17 residues. The CDR3 region is CARSYVEDRYSNQPQHF. In nucleotides, the CDR3 is TGTGCCAGAAGCTACGTTGAAGACAGATATAGCAATCAGCCCCAGCATTTT.

CDR3 protein: CASSPPRAGGSDTQYF. CDR3 nucleotide sequence: TGCGCCAGCAGTCCACCCCGGGCAGGGGGCTCAGATACGCAGTATTTT. The chain employs TRBV4-1 and TRBJ2-3; 8 nucleotides match TRBD1. Germline V gene sequence: CDR1 MGHRA, CDR2 YSYEKL. CDR3 length: 16 residues. V dropped 6 bases and J dropped 4; count of bases not matched to a gene: 12.

CDR3 loop: CASSKLTSGGETQYF. The CDR3 DNA reads TGTGCCAGCAGTAAATTGACTAGCGGGGGGGAGACCCAGTACTTC. The chain carries TRBV6-6 and TRBJ2-5; 13 bases are shared with TRBD2. The trim removed 5 bases at V and 5 bases at J, leaving 5 bases unmatched. CDR3 length: 15 residues. CDR1 and CDR2 (germline): MNHNY, SVGAGI (reference sequence).

This clone showed up just once. The chain combines TRBV28 with TRBJ2-7, with D possibly being TRBD1 (5 bases). The CDR3 sequence is 14 residues long. V was cut by 6 bases and J by 0 bases, with 12 bases left in between. Germline CDR1 MDHEN, CDR2 SYDVKM. The CDR3 reads CASRRQITSYEQYF. CDR3 DNA sequence: TGTGCCAGCAGAAGACAGATAACCTCCTACGAGCAGTACTTC.

Concerning this clone itself: Mismatch with germline at one junction end may stem from a read error. The same CDR3 also results from other DNA sequences found in this sample. This sequence joins TRBV5-4 and TRBJ2-7; 7 bases align to TRBD2. The CDR3 contains 13 residues. Germline V lookup: CDR1 SGHNT, CDR2 YYREEE (reference sequence). In DNA form, the CDR3 reads TGTGCCAGTAGCTTGGAGCGGGATTACGAGCAGTACTTC. It yields the protein CASSLERDYEQYF.

This clone was observed a handful of times. The rearrangement joins TRBV7-2 to TRBJ2-7, with TRBD1 as a possible D gene (5 bases). V dropped 3 bases and J dropped 0 bases, with 12 bases sitting between them. Germline V gene lookup returns CDR1 SGHTA and CDR2 FQGNSA. CDR3 length: 15 residues. The CDR3 is CASSLDTLYSYEQYF. The CDR3 nucleotides read TGTGCCAGCAGCTTGGACACCCTTTACTCCTACGAGCAGTACTTC.

The chain joins TRBV7-2 to TRBJ2-7; D is perhaps TRBD1 (6 bases). The CDR3 runs 14 residues. Trimming took off 7 bases at V and 2 bases at J, with 15 bases between the two ends. Germline V lookup: CDR1 SGHTA, CDR2 FQGNSA. The DNA for the CDR3 is TGTGCCAGCAACTTCGACAGGTCGACCTACGAGCAGTACTTC. Translation gives CASNFDRSTYEQYF.

The genes are TRBV5-6 and TRBJ1-1; 11 bases agree with TRBD1. The germline V gene encodes CDR1 SGHDT and CDR2 YYEEEE. The V segment lost 4 bases and the J segment 4 bases; nucleotides outside the gene matches: 9. The CDR3 sequence is 16 residues long. The CDR3 sequence: CASSTRTGGAGTEAFF. CDR3 DNA sequence: TGTGCCAGCAGCACCCGGACAGGGGGCGCAGGCACTGAAGCTTTCTTT.

V and J are TRBV4-1 and TRBJ1-2; 7 bases are shared with TRBD1. J was trimmed by 4 bases and V by 1 base; bases with no gene match: 9. The CDR3 contains 16 residues. The germline gives CDR1 MGHRA, CDR2 YSYEKL. In DNA form, the CDR3 reads TGCGCCAGCAGCCAAGTCGCGACAGGGAAGTCCTATGGCTACACCTTC. Translated, it gives CASSQVATGKSYGYTF.

The chain joins TRBV7-2 to TRBJ2-1, with TRBD2 matching over 9 bases. The V gene end was trimmed by 5 bases and the J gene end by 6 bases; junction bases not matched to a gene: 14. The CDR3 is 17 amino acids. Looked up from germline, CDR1 is SGHTA and CDR2 is FQGNSA. The CDR3 is CASSRWGAGGHSNEQFF. For the CDR3, the DNA is TGTGCCAGCAGCCGGTGGGGGGCGGGAGGGCACAGCAATGAGCAGTTCTTC.

This clone appeared a single time. The chain employs TRBV28 and TRBJ1-1, with 7 bases identical to TRBD1. Trimming cost V 10 bases and J 1 base; bases outside gene matches: 12. The CDR3 loop spans 15 amino acids. The germline V gene has CDR1 MDHEN and CDR2 SYDVKM. CDR3: CATSTPGTANTEAFF. CDR3 nucleotide sequence: TGTGCCACCTCAACCCCCGGGACAGCGAACACTGAAGCTTTCTTT.

The chain links TRBV7-9 to TRBJ2-2, with TRBD1 matching 7 bases. Germline V gene sequence: CDR1 SEHNR, CDR2 FQNEAQ (reference sequence). The CDR3 spans 17 residues. The V segment lost 0 bases and the J segment 4 bases; nucleotides outside the gene matches: 8. CDR3 amino acids: CASSLARGGAGTGELFF. In nucleotides, the CDR3 is TGTGCCAGCAGCTTAGCGCGAGGGGGCGCGGGCACCGGGGAGCTGTTTTTT.

The chain carries TRBV19 and TRBJ1-1; tentatively, D is TRBD1 (5 bases). Germline CDR1 and CDR2: LNHDA and SQIVND (reference sequence). Trimming removed 10 bases at V and 4 bases at J, with 19 bases between. The CDR3 has 14 amino acids. Here the CDR3 reads CATVGGMGSTEAFF. The CDR3, as DNA: TGTGCCACCGTGGGGGGAATGGGGAGCACTGAAGCTTTCTTT.

This clone was recorded only once. The CDR3 nucleotides read TGTGCCAGCAGTTTACCCGGGGACTACAGGTGGCAGTTCTTC. This translates into CASSLPGDYRWQFF. This rearrangement joins TRBV28 to TRBJ2-1, with TRBD2 matching 7 bases. The CDR3 has 14 residues. Germline-derived CDR1 and CDR2 are MDHEN and SYDVKM. J lost 12 bases, V lost 2 bases, and 10 bases had no gene match. Full variable domain (outside the CDR3, taken from reference TRBV28 and TRBJ2-1): DVKVTQSSRYLVKRTGEKVFLECVQDMDHENMFWYRQDPGLGLRLIYFSYDVKMKEKGDIPEGYSVSREKKERFSLILESASTNQTSMYLCASSLPGDYRWQFFGPGTRLTVL.

The chain couples TRBV9 to TRBJ2-2; no definite D call. This CDR3 is 13 amino acids long. CDR1 SGDLS and CDR2 YYNGEE come from the germline V gene. Trimming took 0 bases from V and 4 from J, leaving 4 bases between them. Here the CDR3 reads CASSVAGTGELFF. The CDR3 nucleotides are TGTGCCAGCAGCGTAGCGGGCACCGGGGAGCTGTTTTTT. Filled out from reference TRBV9 and TRBJ2-2, the complete variable domain reads DSGVTQTPKHLITATGQRVTLRCSPRSGDLSVYWYQQSLDQGLQFLIQYYNGEERAKGNILERFSAQQFPDLHSELNLSSLELGDSALYFCASSVAGTGELFFGEGSRLTVL.

This rearrangement joins TRBV27 to TRBJ1-2; 7 nucleotides match TRBD1. Germline assignment: CDR1 MNHEY and CDR2 SMNVEV (reference sequence). The CDR3 is made up of 12 amino acids. With V trimmed by 10 bases and J by 7 bases, 9 bases remained unmatched. The CDR3 DNA reads TGTGCCACCCGAGACAGGGTTGGTGGCTACACCTTC. It is translated as CATRDRVGGYTF.

V gene TRBV6-5 combines with J gene TRBJ2-3; D not certain. The CDR3 loop spans 15 amino acids. V was pared by 4 bases and J by 4 bases, with 15 bases between. CDR1 MNHEY and CDR2 SVGAGI come from the germline V gene. The CDR3 loop is CASSSLSSAADTQYF. The CDR3 nucleotides read TGTGCCAGCAGTTCGCTGAGCTCGGCGGCAGATACGCAGTATTTT.

The V call is TRBV7-3, the J call TRBJ2-1, with TRBD2 identical over 7 bases. CDR1 SGHTA and CDR2 FQGTGA come from the germline V gene. This CDR3 has 13 amino acids. Trimming cost V 2 bases and J 9 bases; bases outside gene matches: 4. This chain's CDR3 is CASSLWEGREQFF. The CDR3 DNA reads as TGTGCCAGCAGCTTATGGGAGGGCCGTGAGCAGTTCTTC.

The rearrangement links TRBV28 to TRBJ2-1; 7 nucleotides align to TRBD2. In germline, CDR1 is MDHEN, CDR2 SYDVKM. Unmatched junction bases numbered 13, after V lost 6 bases and J lost 8 bases. The CDR3 extends over 15 amino acids. For the CDR3, the DNA is TGTGCCAGCAGACGCCTAGCGGACCTCCCCCATGAGCAGTTCTTC. Translation gives CASRRLADLPHEQFF.

The chain has TRBV6-6 and TRBJ1-2, with 7 bases that match TRBD1. Germline CDR1 reads MNHNY; CDR2 reads SVGAGI (reference sequence). CDR3 size: 14 residues. Trimming at V came to 2 bases and at J to 7 bases, leaving 7 bases not matched to a gene. The CDR3 here is CASSYEGAPFGYTF. The DNA for the CDR3 is TGTGCCAGCAGTTACGAGGGGGCACCGTTTGGCTACACCTTC.

The J gene is TRBJ2-1, the V gene TRBV10-1; 11 bases are a match to TRBD2. This CDR3 comprises 14 residues. The junction had 6 bases not matched to a gene; V was cut back by 8 bases and J by 6 bases. Germline-derived CDR1 and CDR2 are WNHNN and SYGVQD (reference sequence). The CDR3 region is CASRTSGSRNEQFF. For the CDR3, the DNA is TGCGCCAGCCGAACTAGCGGGAGCCGCAATGAGCAGTTCTTC.

This chain joins TRBV28 and TRBJ1-5; D is uncertain. The CDR3 length is 14 residues. Germline-derived CDR1 and CDR2 are MDHEN and SYDVKM. The V and J ends lost 7 bases and 4 bases respectively, with 14 bases between them. As DNA, the CDR3 is TGTGCCAGCACACGAGGGAGACAAAATCAGCCCCAGCATTTT. Its translation is CASTRGRQNQPQHF.